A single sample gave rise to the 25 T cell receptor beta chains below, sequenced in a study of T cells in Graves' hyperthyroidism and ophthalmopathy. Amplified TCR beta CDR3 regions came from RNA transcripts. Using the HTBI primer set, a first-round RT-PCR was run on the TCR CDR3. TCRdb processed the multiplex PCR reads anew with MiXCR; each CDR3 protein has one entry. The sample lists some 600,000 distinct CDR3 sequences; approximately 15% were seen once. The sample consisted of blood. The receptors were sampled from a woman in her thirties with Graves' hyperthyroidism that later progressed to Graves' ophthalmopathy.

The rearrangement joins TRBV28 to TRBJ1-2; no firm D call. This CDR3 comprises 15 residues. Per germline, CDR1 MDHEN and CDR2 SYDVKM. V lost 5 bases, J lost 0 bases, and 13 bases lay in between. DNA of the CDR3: TGTGCCAGCAGTCAAGGGAGAATAGCTAACTATGGCTACACCTTC. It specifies CASSQGRIANYGYTF.

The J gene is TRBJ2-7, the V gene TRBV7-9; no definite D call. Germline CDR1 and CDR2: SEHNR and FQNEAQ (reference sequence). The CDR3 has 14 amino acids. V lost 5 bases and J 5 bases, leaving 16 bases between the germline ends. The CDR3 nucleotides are TGTGCCAGCAGCCAGTCCCAGGTGCAGGACGAGCAGTACTTC. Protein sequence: CASSQSQVQDEQYF.

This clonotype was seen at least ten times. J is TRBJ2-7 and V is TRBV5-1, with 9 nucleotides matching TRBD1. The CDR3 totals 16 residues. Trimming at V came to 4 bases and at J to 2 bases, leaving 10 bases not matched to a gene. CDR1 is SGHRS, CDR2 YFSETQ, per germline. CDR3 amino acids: CASSAAPRQGAYEQYF. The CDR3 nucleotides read TGCGCCAGCAGCGCCGCGCCCCGACAGGGGGCCTACGAGCAGTACTTC.

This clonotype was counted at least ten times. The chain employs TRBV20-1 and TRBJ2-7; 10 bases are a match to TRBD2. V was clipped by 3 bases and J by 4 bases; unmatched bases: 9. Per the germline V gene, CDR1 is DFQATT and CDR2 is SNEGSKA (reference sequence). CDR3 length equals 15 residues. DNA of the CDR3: TGCAGTGCTAGGGAGCGGGAGGGAGCCACGTACGAGCAGTACTTC. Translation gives CSAREREGATYEQYF.

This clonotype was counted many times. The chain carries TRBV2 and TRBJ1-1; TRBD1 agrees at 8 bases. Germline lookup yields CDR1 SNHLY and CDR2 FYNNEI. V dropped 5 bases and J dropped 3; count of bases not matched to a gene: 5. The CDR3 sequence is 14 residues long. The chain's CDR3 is CASSFLQGDTEAFF. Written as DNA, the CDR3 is TGTGCCAGCAGTTTTCTACAGGGGGACACTGAAGCTTTCTTT.

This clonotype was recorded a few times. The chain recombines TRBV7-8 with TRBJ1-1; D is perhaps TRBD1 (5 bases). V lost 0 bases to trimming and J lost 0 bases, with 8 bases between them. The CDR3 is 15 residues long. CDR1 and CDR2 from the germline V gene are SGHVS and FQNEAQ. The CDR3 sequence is CASSLAGGVNTEAFF. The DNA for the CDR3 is TGTGCCAGCAGCTTAGCGGGGGGGGTGAACACTGAAGCTTTCTTT.

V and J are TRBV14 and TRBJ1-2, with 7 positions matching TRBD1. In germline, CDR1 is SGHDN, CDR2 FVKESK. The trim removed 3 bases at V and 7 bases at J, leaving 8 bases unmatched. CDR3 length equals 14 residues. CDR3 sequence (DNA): TGTGCCAGCAGCCAGACCGAGGGGGCGGGTGGCTACACCTTC. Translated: CASSQTEGAGGYTF.

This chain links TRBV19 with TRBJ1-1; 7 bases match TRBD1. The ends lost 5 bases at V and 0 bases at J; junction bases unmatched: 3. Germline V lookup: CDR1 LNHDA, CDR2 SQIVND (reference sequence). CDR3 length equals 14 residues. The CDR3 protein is CASSVGTVNTEAFF. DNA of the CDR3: TGTGCCAGTAGTGTAGGGACAGTGAACACTGAAGCTTTCTTT.

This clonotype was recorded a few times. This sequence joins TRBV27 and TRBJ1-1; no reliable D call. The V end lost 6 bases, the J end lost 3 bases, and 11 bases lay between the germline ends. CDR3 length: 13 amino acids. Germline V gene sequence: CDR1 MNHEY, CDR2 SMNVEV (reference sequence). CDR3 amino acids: CASRGGFDTEAFF. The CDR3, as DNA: TGTGCCAGCAGGGGAGGTTTTGACACTGAAGCTTTCTTT.

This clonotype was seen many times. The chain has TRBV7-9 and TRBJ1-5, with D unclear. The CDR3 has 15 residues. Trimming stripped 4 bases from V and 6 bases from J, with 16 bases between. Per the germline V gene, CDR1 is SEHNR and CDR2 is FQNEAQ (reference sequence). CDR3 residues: CASSSPEGGVQPQHF. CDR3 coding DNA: TGTGCCAGCAGCTCTCCTGAGGGAGGCGTTCAGCCCCAGCATTTT.

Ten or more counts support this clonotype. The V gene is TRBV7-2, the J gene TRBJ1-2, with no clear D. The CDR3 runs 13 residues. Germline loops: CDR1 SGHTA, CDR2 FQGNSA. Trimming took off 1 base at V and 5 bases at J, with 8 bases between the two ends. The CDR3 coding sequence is TGTGCCAGCAGCTTAGGGCACATGTATGGCTACACCTTC. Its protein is CASSLGHMYGYTF. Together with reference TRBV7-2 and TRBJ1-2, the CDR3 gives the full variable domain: GAGVSQSPSNKVTEKGKDVELRCDPISGHTALYWYRQSLGQGLEFLIYFQGNSAPDKSGLPSDRFSAERTGGSVSTLTIQRTQQEDSAVYLCASSLGHMYGYTFGSGTRLTVV.

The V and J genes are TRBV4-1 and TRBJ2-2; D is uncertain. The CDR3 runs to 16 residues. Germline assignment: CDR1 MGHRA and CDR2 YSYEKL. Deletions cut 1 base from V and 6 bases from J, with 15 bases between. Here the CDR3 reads CASSQGPLERAGELFF. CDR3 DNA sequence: TGCGCCAGCAGCCAAGGACCACTCGAAAGGGCCGGGGAGCTGTTTTTT.

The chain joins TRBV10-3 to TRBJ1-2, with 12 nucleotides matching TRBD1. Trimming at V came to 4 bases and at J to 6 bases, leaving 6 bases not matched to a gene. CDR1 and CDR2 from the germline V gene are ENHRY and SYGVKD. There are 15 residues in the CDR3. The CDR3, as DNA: TGTGCCATCAGTGGGGGGACAGGGGGCAAGAATGGCTACACCTTC. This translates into CAISGGTGGKNGYTF.

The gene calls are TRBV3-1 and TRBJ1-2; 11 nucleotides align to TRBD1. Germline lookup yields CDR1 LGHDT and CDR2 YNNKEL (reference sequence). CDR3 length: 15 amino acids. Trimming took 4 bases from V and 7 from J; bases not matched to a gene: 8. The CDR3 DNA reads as TGTGCCAGCAGCCGCTCGGACAGGGGGCGGATTGGCTACACCTTC. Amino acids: CASSRSDRGRIGYTF.

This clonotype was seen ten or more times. The CDR3 sequence: CASSLQVGGANVLTF. In DNA form, the CDR3 reads TGTGCCAGCAGTTTACAGGTCGGAGGGGCCAACGTCCTGACTTTC. The chain carries TRBV12-3 or TRBV12-4 and TRBJ2-6; no firm D call. The CDR3 runs to 15 residues. V gave up 2 bases and J gave up 4 bases, with 9 bases separating them.

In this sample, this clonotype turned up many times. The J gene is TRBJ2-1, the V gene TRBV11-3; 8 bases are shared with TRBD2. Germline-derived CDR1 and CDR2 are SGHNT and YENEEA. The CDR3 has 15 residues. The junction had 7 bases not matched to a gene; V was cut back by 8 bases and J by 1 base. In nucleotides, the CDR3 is TGTGCCAGCTTCATGGCGGGAGGTTCCTACAATGAGCAGTTCTTC. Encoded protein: CASFMAGGSYNEQFF.

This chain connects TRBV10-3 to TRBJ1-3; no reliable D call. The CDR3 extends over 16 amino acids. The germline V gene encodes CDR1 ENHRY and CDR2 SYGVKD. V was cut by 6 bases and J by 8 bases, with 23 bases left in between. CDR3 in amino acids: CAISNKKGGVKDTIYF. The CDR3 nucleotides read TGTGCCATCAGCAACAAGAAAGGTGGGGTAAAAGACACCATATATTTT.

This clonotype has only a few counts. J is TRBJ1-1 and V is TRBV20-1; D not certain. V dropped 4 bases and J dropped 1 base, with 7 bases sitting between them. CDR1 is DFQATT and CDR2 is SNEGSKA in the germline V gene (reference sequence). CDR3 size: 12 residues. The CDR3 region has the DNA TGCAGTGCTAAACGAGCGAACACTGAAGCTTTCTTT. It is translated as CSAKRANTEAFF.

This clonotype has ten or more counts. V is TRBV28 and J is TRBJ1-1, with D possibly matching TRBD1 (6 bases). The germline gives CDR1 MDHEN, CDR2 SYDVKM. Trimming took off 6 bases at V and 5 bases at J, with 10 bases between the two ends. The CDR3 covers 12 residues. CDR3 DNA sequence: TGTGCCAGCAGACAGGGAGGAACTGAAGCTTTCTTT. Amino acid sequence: CASRQGGTEAFF.

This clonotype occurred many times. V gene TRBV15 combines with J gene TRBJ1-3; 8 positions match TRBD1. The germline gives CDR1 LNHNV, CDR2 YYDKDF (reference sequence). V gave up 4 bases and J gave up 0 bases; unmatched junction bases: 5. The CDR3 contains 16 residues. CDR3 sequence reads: CATSTGQAISGNTIYF. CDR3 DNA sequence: TGTGCCACCAGCACGGGACAGGCAATCTCTGGAAACACCATATATTTT.

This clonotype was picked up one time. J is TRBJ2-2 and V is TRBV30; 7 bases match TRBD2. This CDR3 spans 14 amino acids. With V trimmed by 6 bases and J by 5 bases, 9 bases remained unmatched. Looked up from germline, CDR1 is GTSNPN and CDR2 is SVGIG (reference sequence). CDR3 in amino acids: CACRSRRETGELFF. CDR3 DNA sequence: TGTGCCTGTCGGTCGCGGCGGGAGACCGGGGAGCTGTTTTTT.

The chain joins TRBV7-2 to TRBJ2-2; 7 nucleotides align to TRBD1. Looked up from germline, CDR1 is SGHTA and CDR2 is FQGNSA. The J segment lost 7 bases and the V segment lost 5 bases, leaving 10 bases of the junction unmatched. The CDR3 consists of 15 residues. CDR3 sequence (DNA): TGTGCCAGCAGCCCCGGGACAGAGATCGTCGGGGAGCTGTTTTTT. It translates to CASSPGTEIVGELFF.

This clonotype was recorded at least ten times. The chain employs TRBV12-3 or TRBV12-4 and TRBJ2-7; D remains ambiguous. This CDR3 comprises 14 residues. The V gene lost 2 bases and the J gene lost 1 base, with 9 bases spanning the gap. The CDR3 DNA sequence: TGTGCCAGCAGTTTAAAGGGCTCGTCCTACGAGCAGTACTTC. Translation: CASSLKGSSYEQYF.

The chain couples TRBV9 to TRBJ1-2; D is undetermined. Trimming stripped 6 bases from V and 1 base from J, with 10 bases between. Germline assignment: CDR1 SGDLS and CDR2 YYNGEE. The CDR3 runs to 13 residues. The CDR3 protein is CASNTGNNYGYTF. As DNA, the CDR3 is TGTGCCAGCAATACCGGCAATAACTATGGCTACACCTTC.

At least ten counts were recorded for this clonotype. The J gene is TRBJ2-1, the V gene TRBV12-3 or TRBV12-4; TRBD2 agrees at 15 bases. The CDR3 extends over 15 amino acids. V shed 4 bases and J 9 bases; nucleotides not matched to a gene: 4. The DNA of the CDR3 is TGTGCCAGCAGTTGGGGACTAGCGGGAGGAGTTGAGCAGTTCTTC. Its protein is CASSWGLAGGVEQFF.